The 21 T cell receptor beta chains presented below share a single source sample, sequenced in a study of T cell changes during pregnancy in multiple sclerosis. Assay: immunoSEQ multiplex PCR; the TCRdb copy retains only in-frame clones and omits some. Here the sample spans under 55,000 clones, roughly 91% being singletons. The sample comprised PBMCs (not recorded whether the cells were cultured). The receptors here all came from a female donor with multiple sclerosis, enrolled in a pregnancy study.

V is TRBV5-6 and J is TRBJ1-4; TRBD1 matches 7 bases. From germline, CDR1 is SGHDT and CDR2 YYEEEE. This CDR3 contains 16 residues. J gave up 0 bases and V 2 bases, and 4 bases lay outside the gene matches. As DNA, the CDR3 is TGTGCCAGCAGCTTCGACAGGGTTGCAACTAATGAAAAACTGTTTTTT. It codes for CASSFDRVATNEKLFF.

In nucleotides, the CDR3 is TGTGCCAGCAGTGTCTTTGGACAGGGGGTACCCTACTATGGCTACACCTTC. Translating it yields CASSVFGQGVPYYGYTF. The V and J genes are TRBV6-4 and TRBJ1-2; 10 positions agree with TRBD1. Trimming at V came to 4 bases and at J to 3 bases, leaving 11 bases not matched to a gene. The CDR3 has 17 residues. Germline V gives CDR1 MRHNA, CDR2 SNTAGT.

The V gene is TRBV6-6, the J gene TRBJ2-7, with a weak D call TRBD1 (7 bases). This CDR3 is 15 amino acids long. V was cut by 2 bases and J by 7 bases, with 18 bases left in between. Germline V gene lookup returns CDR1 MNHNY and CDR2 SVGAGI (reference sequence). The CDR3 sequence: CASSYEGEGAGEQYF. The DNA for the CDR3 is TGTGCCAGCAGTTACGAGGGAGAGGGGGCGGGGGAGCAGTACTTC.

The V gene is TRBV18, the J gene TRBJ2-1, with 15 bases aligning to TRBD2. This CDR3 has 18 residues. Looked up from germline, CDR1 is KGHSH and CDR2 is LQKENI. J gave up 3 bases and V 2 bases, and 5 bases lay outside the gene matches. DNA for the CDR3: TGTGCCAGCTCACCAGAGGGACTAGCGGGAGGCCACTACAATGAGCAGTTCTTC. Its translation is CASSPEGLAGGHYNEQFF.

V gene TRBV6-6 combines with J gene TRBJ2-7; 16 nucleotides agree with TRBD2. V lost 6 bases and J lost 5; bases outside the gene matches: 7. Looked up from germline, CDR1 is MNHNY and CDR2 is SVGAGI (reference sequence). The length of the CDR3 is 16 residues. The CDR3 region is CASREGLAGGRNEQYF. The CDR3, as DNA: TGTGCCAGCAGGGAGGGACTAGCGGGAGGGAGGAACGAGCAGTACTTC.

The genes are TRBV5-1 and TRBJ1-1; no firm D call. V lost 5 bases, J lost 2 bases, and 13 bases lay in between. Germline values: CDR1 SGHRS, CDR2 YFSETQ. The CDR3 contains 14 residues. The CDR3 spells CASSPPFGNTEAFF. CDR3 DNA sequence: TGCGCCAGCAGTCCGCCTTTCGGAAACACTGAAGCTTTCTTT.

This sequence joins TRBV5-1 and TRBJ1-2; D remains unclear. The V and J ends lost 5 bases and 4 bases respectively, with 15 bases between them. The CDR3 covers 14 residues. CDR1 is SGHRS and CDR2 is YFSETQ in the germline V gene. CDR3 protein: CASRHRDTTYGYTF. For the CDR3, the DNA is TGCGCCAGCAGGCACCGGGATACAACCTATGGCTACACCTTC.

This sequence joins TRBV7-9 and TRBJ1-5, with D unclear. The CDR3 length is 12 residues. With 1 base removed from V and 7 bases from J, the gap between germline ends came to 5 bases. In germline, CDR1 is SEHNR, CDR2 FQNEAQ (reference sequence). CDR3 amino acids: CASSLVGQPQHF. CDR3 DNA sequence: TGTGCCAGCAGCTTAGTAGGCCAGCCCCAGCATTTT. Full variable domain (rest looked up from reference TRBV7-9 and TRBJ1-5): DTGVSQNPRHKITKRGQNVTFRCDPISEHNRLYWYRQTLGQGPEFLTYFQNEAQLEKSRLLSDRFSAERPKGSFSTLEIQRTEQGDSAMYLCASSLVGQPQHFGDGTRLSIL.

In this sample, this clone turned up once. This rearrangement joins TRBV28 to TRBJ1-1; D remains unclear. CDR1 and CDR2 from the germline V gene are MDHEN and SYDVKM. The ends were cut back, 6 bases at V and 4 bases at J, with 12 bases in the middle. The CDR3 consists of 13 residues. CDR3 in amino acids: CASRPGGSTEAFF. The CDR3 coding sequence is TGTGCCAGCAGACCCGGCGGCAGCACTGAAGCTTTCTTT.

The genes are TRBV7-9 and TRBJ2-7, with D tentatively TRBD2 (6 bases). V lost 0 bases, J lost 6 bases, and 21 bases lay in between. The CDR3 runs to 17 residues. CDR1 is SEHNR and CDR2 is FQNEAQ in the germline V gene (reference sequence). The chain's CDR3 is CASSLAPRSRGGIEQYF. The CDR3 DNA reads as TGTGCCAGCAGCTTAGCACCAAGGTCCCGGGGCGGGATCGAGCAGTACTTC.

V gene TRBV5-1 combines with J gene TRBJ2-3, with a possible D match to TRBD2 (6 bases). The CDR3 totals 15 residues. Germline CDR1 is SGHRS and CDR2 is YFSETQ. Trimming cost V 4 bases and J 3 bases, with 15 bases left between them. CDR3 in amino acids: CASSPWGGMTDTQYF. The CDR3 DNA reads TGCGCCAGCAGCCCGTGGGGCGGGATGACAGATACGCAGTATTTT.

This sequence joins TRBV5-1 and TRBJ2-3, with D hard to call. This CDR3 has 14 residues. Germline CDR1 SGHRS, CDR2 YFSETQ. The V gene lost 6 bases and the J gene lost 4 bases, with 15 bases spanning the gap. The CDR3, as DNA: TGCGCCAGCAAAAGAACTTCAGCAGCAGATACGCAGTATTTT. This translates into CASKRTSAADTQYF.

The chain couples TRBV9 to TRBJ2-2, with D maybe TRBD2 (6 bases). V lost 3 bases, J lost 4 bases, and 16 bases lay in between. The germline CDR1 and CDR2 sequences are SGDLS and YYNGEE. The CDR3 runs 16 residues. Here the CDR3 reads CASSAQTRSGTGELFF. The CDR3 DNA reads TGTGCCAGCAGCGCCCAGACTAGGTCCGGCACCGGGGAGCTGTTTTTT.

There are a few counts of this clone. This sequence joins TRBV10-2 and TRBJ1-1; D might be TRBD1 (6 bases). The CDR3 length is 13 residues. V was pared by 6 bases and J by 0 bases, with 8 bases between. Germline lookup yields CDR1 WSHSY and CDR2 SAAADI. CDR3 residues: CASSRQVNTEAFF. The DNA of the CDR3 is TGCGCCAGCAGCAGACAGGTGAACACTGAAGCTTTCTTT.

This chain joins TRBV19 and TRBJ2-1; the D gene could be TRBD1 or TRBD2 (6 bases each). Per the germline V gene, CDR1 is LNHDA and CDR2 is SQIVND (reference sequence). Between the trimmed V and J ends, which lost 7 bases and 3 bases, there was a span of 13 bases. The CDR3 contains 14 residues. The CDR3 here is CASIGGIIYNEQFF. The CDR3 nucleotides are TGTGCCAGTATAGGGGGGATAATCTACAATGAGCAGTTCTTC.

V gene TRBV18 combines with J gene TRBJ2-7, with D perhaps TRBD2 (5 bases). There are 15 residues in the CDR3. V shed 2 bases and J shed 2 bases, with 13 bases lying between them. Looked up from germline, CDR1 is KGHSH and CDR2 is LQKENI. The CDR3 bases are TGTGCCAGCTCACCAGAGGGCCAGCTAACCTACGAGCAGTACTTC. Protein product: CASSPEGQLTYEQYF. Looking up the rest from reference TRBV18 and TRBJ2-7 gives the full variable domain: NAGVMQNPRHLVRRRGQEARLRCSPMKGHSHVYWYRQLPEEGLKFMVYLQKENIIDESGMPKERFSAEFPKEGPSILRIQQVVRGDSAAYFCASSPEGQLTYEQYFGPGTRLTVT.

The chain couples TRBV18 to TRBJ2-1, with D possibly matching TRBD1 (6 bases). This CDR3 comprises 15 residues. The ends were cut back, 3 bases at V and 2 bases at J, with 11 bases in the middle. Germline V gene lookup returns CDR1 KGHSH and CDR2 LQKENI. The CDR3 bases are TGTGCCAGCTCACCGGGCAGGGGTACCTACAATGAGCAGTTCTTC. Translating it yields CASSPGRGTYNEQFF. The complete variable domain, with remaining parts taken from reference TRBV18 and TRBJ2-1, reads NAGVMQNPRHLVRRRGQEARLRCSPMKGHSHVYWYRQLPEEGLKFMVYLQKENIIDESGMPKERFSAEFPKEGPSILRIQQVVRGDSAAYFCASSPGRGTYNEQFFGPGTRLTVL.

This clone was recorded only once. The chain has TRBV5-1 and TRBJ2-3; D may be TRBD1 or TRBD2 (5 bases each). The germline gives CDR1 SGHRS, CDR2 YFSETQ. The CDR3 has 15 residues. Between the trimmed V and J ends, which lost 2 bases and 1 base, there was a span of 11 bases. The CDR3 DNA sequence: TGCGCCAGCAGCTTCCGGGACGCTCGCACAGATACGCAGTATTTT. It specifies CASSFRDARTDTQYF.

J is TRBJ1-4 and V is TRBV4-1; D ambiguous. Germline loops: CDR1 MGHRA, CDR2 YSYEKL. The CDR3 runs 13 residues. Deletions cut 6 bases from V and 2 bases from J, with 7 bases between. CDR3 nucleotides: TGCGCCAGCAGGGAACAGACTAATGAAAAACTGTTTTTT. Translating gives CASREQTNEKLFF.

The V and J genes are TRBV10-1 and TRBJ1-1; D call uncertain. This CDR3 is built from 13 residues. V lost 6 bases to trimming and J lost 0 bases, with 8 bases between them. Germline V CDR1 and CDR2: WNHNN, SYGVQD (reference sequence). CDR3 sequence (DNA): TGCGCCAGCAGGGCCTTCATGAACACTGAAGCTTTCTTT. Translated, it gives CASRAFMNTEAFF.

The chain joins TRBV7-6 to TRBJ2-1; D is ambiguous. The CDR3 is made up of 14 amino acids. V dropped 5 bases and J dropped 4 bases, with 12 bases sitting between them. CDR1 and CDR2 (germline): SGHVS, FNYEAQ. DNA of the CDR3: TGTGCCAGCAGCCAGACGGACGGGTACAATGAGCAGTTCTTC. It is translated as CASSQTDGYNEQFF.